This TCR beta chain emerged from a study of shared clonotypes between healthy human individuals. Study background: With ages of 18 to 49, the donors were a couple of women and three men. Each donor's CD8 memory used one plate, CD8 naive two, each CD4 subset three. Notes on the study in general: Sequencing of the sorted subsets was shown by rarefaction to be incomplete despite large depth.

Only a few counts were recorded for this clone. Its antigen is not known. Terminally differentiated effector memory CD45RA+ cells were excluded by CCR7 positive selection of CD45RO-negative cells. This table comes from immunoSEQ multiplex PCR, and its TCRdb copy is limited to in-frame clones, with some not included. There are some 2 million clones in the sample; roughly 94% occur only once, and 1.2% lies in the top ten. This TCR derives from a man between 18 and 35 years old in good health. Sequencing was carried out using naive CD8+ T cells sorted from blood.

CDR3 in DNA: TGTGCCAGCAGCCTCAATTGGGGTGATGGCTACACCTTC. As protein: CASSLNWGDGYTF. The V call is TRBV13, the J call TRBJ1-2; D call uncertain. This CDR3 contains 13 residues. Trimming cost V 5 bases and J 6 bases, with 13 bases left between them. CDR1 is PRHDT and CDR2 is FYEKMQ in the germline V gene (reference sequence).